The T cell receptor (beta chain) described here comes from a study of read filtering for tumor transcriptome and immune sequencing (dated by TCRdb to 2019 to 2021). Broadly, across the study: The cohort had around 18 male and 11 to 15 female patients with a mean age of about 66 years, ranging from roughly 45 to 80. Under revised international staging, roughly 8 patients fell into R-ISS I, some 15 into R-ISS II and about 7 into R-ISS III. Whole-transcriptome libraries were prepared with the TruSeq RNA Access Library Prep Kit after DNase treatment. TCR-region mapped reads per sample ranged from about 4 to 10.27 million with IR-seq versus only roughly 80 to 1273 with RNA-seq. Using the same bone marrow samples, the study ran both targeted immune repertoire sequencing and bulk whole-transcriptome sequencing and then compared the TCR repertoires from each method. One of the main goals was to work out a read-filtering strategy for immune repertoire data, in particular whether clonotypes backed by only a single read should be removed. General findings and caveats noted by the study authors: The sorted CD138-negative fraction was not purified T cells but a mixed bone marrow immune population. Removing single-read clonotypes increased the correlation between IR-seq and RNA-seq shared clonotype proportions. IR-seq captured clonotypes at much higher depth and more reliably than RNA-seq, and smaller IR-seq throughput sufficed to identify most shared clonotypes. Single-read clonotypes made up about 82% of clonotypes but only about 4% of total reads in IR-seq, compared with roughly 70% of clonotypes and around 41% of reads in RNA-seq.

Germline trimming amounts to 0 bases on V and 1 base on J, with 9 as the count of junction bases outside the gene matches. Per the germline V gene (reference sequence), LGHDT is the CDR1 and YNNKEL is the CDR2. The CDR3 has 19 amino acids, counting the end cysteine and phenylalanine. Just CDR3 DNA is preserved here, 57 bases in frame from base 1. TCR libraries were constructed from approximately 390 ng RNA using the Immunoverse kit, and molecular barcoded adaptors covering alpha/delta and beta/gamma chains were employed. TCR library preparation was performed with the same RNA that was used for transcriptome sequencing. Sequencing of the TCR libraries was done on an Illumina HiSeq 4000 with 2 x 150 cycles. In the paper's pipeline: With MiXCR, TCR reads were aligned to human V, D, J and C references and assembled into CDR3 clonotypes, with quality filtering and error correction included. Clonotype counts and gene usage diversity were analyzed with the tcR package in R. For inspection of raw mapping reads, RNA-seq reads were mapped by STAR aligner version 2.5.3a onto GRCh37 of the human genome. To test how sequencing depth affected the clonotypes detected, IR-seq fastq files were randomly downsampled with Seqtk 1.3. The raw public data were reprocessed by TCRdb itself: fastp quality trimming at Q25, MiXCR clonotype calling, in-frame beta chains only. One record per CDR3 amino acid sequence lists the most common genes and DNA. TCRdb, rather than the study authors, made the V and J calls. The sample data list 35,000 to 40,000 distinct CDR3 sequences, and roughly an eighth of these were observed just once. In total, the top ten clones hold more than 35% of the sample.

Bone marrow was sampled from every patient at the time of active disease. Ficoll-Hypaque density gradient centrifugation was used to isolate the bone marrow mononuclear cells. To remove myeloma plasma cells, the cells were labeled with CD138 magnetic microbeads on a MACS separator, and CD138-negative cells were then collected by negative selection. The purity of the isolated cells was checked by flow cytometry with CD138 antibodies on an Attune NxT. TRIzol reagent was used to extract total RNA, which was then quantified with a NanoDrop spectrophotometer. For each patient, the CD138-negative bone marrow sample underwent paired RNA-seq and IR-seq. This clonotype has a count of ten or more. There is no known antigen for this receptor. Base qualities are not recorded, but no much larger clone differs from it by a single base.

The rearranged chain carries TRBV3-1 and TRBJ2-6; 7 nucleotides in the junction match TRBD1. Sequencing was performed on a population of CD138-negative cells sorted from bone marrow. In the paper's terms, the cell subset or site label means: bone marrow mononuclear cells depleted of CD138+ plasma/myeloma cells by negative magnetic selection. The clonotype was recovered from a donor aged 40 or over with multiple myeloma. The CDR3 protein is CASSQELRGRRSGANVLTF. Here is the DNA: TGTGCCAGCAGCCAAGAGCTAAGGGGGCGACGGTCTGGGGCCAACGTCCTGACTTTC. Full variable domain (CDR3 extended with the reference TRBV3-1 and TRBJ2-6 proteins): DTAVSQTPKYLVTQMGNDKSIKCEQNLGHDTMYWYKQDSKKFLKIMFSYNNKELIINETVPNRFSPKSPDKAHLNLHINSLELGDSAVYFCASSQELRGRRSGANVLTFGAGSRLTVL.